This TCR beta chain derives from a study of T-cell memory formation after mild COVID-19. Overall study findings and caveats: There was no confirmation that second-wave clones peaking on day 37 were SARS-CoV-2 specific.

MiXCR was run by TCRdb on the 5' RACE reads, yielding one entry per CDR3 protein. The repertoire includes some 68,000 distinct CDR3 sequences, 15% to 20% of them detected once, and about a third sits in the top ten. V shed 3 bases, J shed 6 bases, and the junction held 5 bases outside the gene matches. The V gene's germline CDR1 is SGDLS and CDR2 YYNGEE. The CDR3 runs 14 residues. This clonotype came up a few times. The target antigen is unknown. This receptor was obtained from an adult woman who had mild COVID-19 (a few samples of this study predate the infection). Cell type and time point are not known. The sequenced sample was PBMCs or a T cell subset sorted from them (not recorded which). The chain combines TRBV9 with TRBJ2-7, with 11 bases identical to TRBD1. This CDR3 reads CASSGSGTGGEQYF. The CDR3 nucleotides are TGTGCCAGCAGCGGTAGCGGGACAGGGGGCGAGCAGTACTTC.